A single sample gave rise to the 30 T cell receptor beta chains below, sequenced in a study of CD4 T cells in relation to SARS-CoV-2 and coronaviruses. Sequenced by immunoSEQ multiplex PCR; TCRdb stores in-frame clones only, minus some. This sample has 20,000 to 25,000 clones, with approximately 72% found just once. Unexposed donor CD4+ T cells date from 2011-2018, before the COVID-19 pandemic. Isolation of CD4+ T cells took place after about 10 days in culture. The antigens these receptors bind are not known. The material sequenced was CD4+ T cells from PBMCs, cultured in vitro. Receptors originate from a human donor in good health.

The chain couples TRBV29-1 to TRBJ1-2; unclear D gene. The CDR3 has 13 residues. Looked up from germline, CDR1 is SQVTM and CDR2 is ANQGSEA. Trimming took 3 bases from V and 8 from J, leaving 16 bases between them. The CDR3 loop reads CSVDFQGSVGYTF. The CDR3 DNA reads as TGCAGCGTTGACTTCCAAGGATCGGTGGGCTACACCTTC.

The rearrangement links TRBV7-9 to TRBJ2-3, with 8 bases aligning to TRBD1. The CDR3 loop spans 14 amino acids. V was clipped by 5 bases and J by 0 bases; unmatched bases: 1. CDR1 SEHNR and CDR2 FQNEAQ come from the germline V gene (reference sequence). CDR3 sequence reads: CASSRQGSTDTQYF. The CDR3 nucleotides are TGTGCCAGCAGCCGACAGGGGAGCACAGATACGCAGTATTTT.

V is TRBV30 and J is TRBJ2-7; 9 bases are a match to TRBD2. The CDR3 loop spans 14 amino acids. Per the germline V gene, CDR1 is GTSNPN and CDR2 is SVGIG (reference sequence). J was trimmed by 0 bases and V by 8 bases; bases with no gene match: 8. Here the CDR3 reads CAGNLAGASYEQYF. The CDR3 region has the DNA TGTGCCGGGAACTTAGCGGGGGCCTCCTACGAGCAGTACTTC.

This chain connects TRBV19 to TRBJ2-1, with 8 nucleotides matching TRBD1. J lost 6 bases, V lost 1 base, and 5 bases had no gene match. From germline, CDR1 is LNHDA and CDR2 SQIVND (reference sequence). The CDR3 runs to 15 residues. The CDR3 region is CASSIVEDRVNEQFF. CDR3 coding DNA: TGTGCCAGTAGTATAGTCGAGGACAGGGTCAATGAGCAGTTCTTC. The full variable domain, its missing parts supplied by reference TRBV19 and TRBJ2-1, is DGGITQSPKYLFRKEGQNVTLSCEQNLNHDAMYWYRQDPGQGLRLIYYSQIVNDFQKGDIAEGYSVSREKKESFPLTVTSAQKNPTAFYLCASSIVEDRVNEQFFGPGTRLTVL.

The chain has TRBV6-5 and TRBJ1-2; TRBD1 might be the D (5 bases). Germline loops: CDR1 MNHEY, CDR2 SVGAGI. The CDR3 extends over 15 amino acids. The germline V and J ends were trimmed by 0 bases and 0 bases, with 8 bases remaining between them. The CDR3 DNA sequence: TGTGCCAGCAGTTACTCTGACAGTCCTAACTATGGCTACACCTTC. This translates into CASSYSDSPNYGYTF.

This clone has more than one count but fewer than ten. This chain links TRBV5-1 with TRBJ2-7, with a weak D call TRBD1 (6 bases). Trimming removed 3 bases at V and 5 bases at J, with 15 bases between. This CDR3 contains 14 residues. Germline CDR1 SGHRS, CDR2 YFSETQ. CDR3 region: CASSSVRGKDEQYF. The CDR3 region has the DNA TGCGCCAGCAGCTCCGTCAGGGGCAAGGACGAGCAGTACTTC.

V gene TRBV11-2 combines with J gene TRBJ1-2; 8 bases are a match to TRBD1. Trimming cost V 1 base and J 8 bases; bases outside gene matches: 6. Germline-derived CDR1 and CDR2 are SGHAT and FQNNGV. This CDR3 contains 14 residues. The CDR3 loop is CASSLGTGFSGYTF. The CDR3 region has the DNA TGTGCCAGCAGCTTAGGGACAGGGTTCTCAGGCTACACCTTC.

The table lists this clone with a few counts. This chain connects TRBV4-1 to TRBJ1-3, with no clear D. CDR1 is MGHRA, CDR2 YSYEKL, per germline. The CDR3 runs 13 residues. V lost 0 bases to trimming and J lost 4 bases, with 4 bases between them. CDR3 residues: CASSQEGGNTIYF. The DNA for the CDR3 is TGCGCCAGCAGCCAAGAGGGGGGAAACACCATATATTTT.

The rearrangement joins TRBV30 to TRBJ1-3, with a weak D call TRBD1 (6 bases). CDR3 size: 13 residues. Per germline, CDR1 GTSNPN and CDR2 SVGIG (reference sequence). V was clipped by 4 bases and J by 2 bases, with 9 bases between them. CDR3 in amino acids: CAWTRGTGNTIYF. CDR3 DNA: TGTGCCTGGACCAGGGGTACTGGAAACACCATATATTTT. The whole variable domain, remainder taken from reference TRBV30 and TRBJ1-3, is SQTIHQWPATLVQPVGSPLSLECTVEGTSNPNLYWYRQAAGRGLQLLFYSVGIGQISSEVPQNLSASRPQDRQFILSSKKLLLSDSGFYLCAWTRGTGNTIYFGEGSWLTVV.

The chain has TRBV7-3 and TRBJ1-1; 9 bases agree with TRBD1. CDR1 and CDR2 (germline): SGHTA, FQGTGA. The CDR3 runs 14 residues. V lost 5 bases to trimming and J lost 5 bases; unmatched junction nucleotides: 6. The CDR3 DNA reads TGTGCCAGCAGCGAACAGGGGGCGCTTACTGAAGCTTTCTTT. It yields the protein CASSEQGALTEAFF.

The chain has TRBV6-2 or TRBV6-3 and TRBJ2-7, with 7 bases that match TRBD2. V shed 3 bases and J 3 bases; nucleotides not matched to a gene: 17. Germline CDR1 MNHEY, CDR2 SVGEGT. The CDR3 contains 18 residues. The CDR3 is CASSYSIQREATNYEQYF. The CDR3 DNA reads TGTGCCAGCAGTTATTCGATCCAGCGGGAAGCGACTAACTACGAGCAGTACTTC.

The rearrangement joins TRBV5-1 to TRBJ2-2, with unresolved D. This CDR3 has 12 residues. Trimming stripped 3 bases from V and 2 bases from J, with 2 bases between. Germline CDR1 and CDR2: SGHRS and YFSETQ. Here the CDR3 DNA reads TGCGCCAGCAGCTCTAACACCGGGGAGCTGTTTTTT. This translates into CASSSNTGELFF.

The chain couples TRBV27 to TRBJ1-3; the match to TRBD1 covers 7 bases. The CDR3 spans 15 residues. J gave up 2 bases and V 4 bases, and 5 bases lay outside the gene matches. Germline values: CDR1 MNHEY, CDR2 SMNVEV (reference sequence). CDR3: CASSWNRGPGNTIYF. CDR3 coding DNA: TGTGCCAGCAGTTGGAACAGGGGACCTGGAAACACCATATATTTT.

The rearrangement joins TRBV2 to TRBJ2-7; D is unclear. The CDR3 is 15 amino acids. The V end lost 3 bases, the J end lost 0 bases, and 12 bases lay between the germline ends. Germline V CDR1 and CDR2: SNHLY, FYNNEI. The CDR3 spells CASSEGRVSSYEQYF. CDR3 DNA: TGTGCCAGCAGTGAGGGTCGGGTGAGCTCCTACGAGCAGTACTTC.

The chain couples TRBV19 to TRBJ2-3; no definite D call. The V end lost 5 bases, the J end lost 2 bases, and 17 bases lay between the germline ends. This CDR3 comprises 16 residues. CDR1 LNHDA and CDR2 SQIVND come from the germline V gene (reference sequence). The CDR3 loop is CASSPPSPALTDTQYF. The CDR3 bases are TGTGCCAGTAGTCCCCCCTCCCCGGCTCTCACAGATACGCAGTATTTT. Based on the CDR3 plus reference TRBV19 and TRBJ2-3, the full variable domain is DGGITQSPKYLFRKEGQNVTLSCEQNLNHDAMYWYRQDPGQGLRLIYYSQIVNDFQKGDIAEGYSVSREKKESFPLTVTSAQKNPTAFYLCASSPPSPALTDTQYFGPGTRLTVL.

The chain is built from TRBV4-3 and TRBJ1-2, with D possibly TRBD1 on 6 matching bases. The length of the CDR3 is 15 residues. Germline CDR1 reads LGHNA; CDR2 reads YSLEER. Trimming pared 4 bases from V and 0 bases from J, leaving 12 bases between. CDR3 DNA sequence: TGCGCCAGCAGCCCTCGGACAGACGCTAACTATGGCTACACCTTC. Its translation is CASSPRTDANYGYTF.

There are a few counts of this clone. This chain joins TRBV6-1 and TRBJ1-2; 8 bases match TRBD1. CDR3 length: 15 amino acids. Per germline, CDR1 MNHNS and CDR2 SASEGT. Trimming took 3 bases from V and 5 from J; bases not matched to a gene: 8. CDR3 amino acids: CASSDTGGWGYGYTF. The CDR3 region has the DNA TGTGCCAGCAGTGATACAGGGGGTTGGGGTTATGGCTACACCTTC.

CDR3 nucleotides: TGCGCCAGCAGCCAAGGGGACCTCTCTGGAAACACCATATATTTT. Residues: CASSQGDLSGNTIYF. The genes are TRBV4-1 and TRBJ1-3, with D possibly being TRBD1 (5 bases). The germline V and J ends were trimmed by 1 base and 0 bases, with 7 bases remaining between them. CDR3 length: 15 amino acids. Germline-derived CDR1 and CDR2 are MGHRA and YSYEKL.

The chain has TRBV19 and TRBJ2-2; tentatively, D is TRBD1 or TRBD2 (5 bases each). Germline V gives CDR1 LNHDA, CDR2 SQIVND (reference sequence). This CDR3 is built from 15 residues. V lost 6 bases and J lost 6, with 17 bases in between. The CDR3 DNA follows: TGTGCCAGTAGAAGGGACCCATCTGACGCCGGGGAGCTGTTTTTT. This encodes CASRRDPSDAGELFF.

The chain has TRBV5-1 and TRBJ2-1, with 9 bases fitting TRBD2. CDR3 length: 17 amino acids. V gave up 0 bases and J gave up 2 bases; unmatched junction bases: 6. Germline V gives CDR1 SGHRS, CDR2 YFSETQ. In nucleotides, the CDR3 is TGCGCCAGCAGCTTGGGTGCGGGAGGGCCACCCTACAATGAGCAGTTCTTC. Protein product: CASSLGAGGPPYNEQFF.

The rearrangement joins TRBV10-3 to TRBJ2-5; TRBD2 agrees at 12 bases. This CDR3 has 17 residues. J lost 0 bases, V lost 4 bases, and 6 bases had no gene match. The germline gives CDR1 ENHRY, CDR2 SYGVKD. The CDR3 coding sequence is TGTGCCATCAGTGCACTAGCGGGGGGCAGGTACCAAGAGACCCAGTACTTC. This sequence encodes CAISALAGGRYQETQYF.

V gene TRBV4-2 combines with J gene TRBJ2-5, with D unresolved. Trimming took off 1 base at V and 5 bases at J, with 11 bases between the two ends. Germline assignment: CDR1 LGHNA and CDR2 YNFKEQ. This CDR3 spans 14 amino acids. The CDR3 DNA follows: TGTGCCAGCAGCCAAGGGGCAGGTCTGGAGACCCAGTACTTC. It codes for CASSQGAGLETQYF.

The chain has TRBV30 and TRBJ1-1; D not certain. V lost 4 bases, J lost 0 bases, and 3 bases lay in between. Germline V gene lookup returns CDR1 GTSNPN and CDR2 SVGIG (reference sequence). The CDR3 covers 11 residues. The DNA of the CDR3 is TGTGCCTGGATAATGAACACTGAAGCTTTCTTT. Its protein is CAWIMNTEAFF.

There are a few counts of this clone. The CDR3 loop is CASSWQDGRNTIYF. CDR3 nucleotide sequence: TGTGCCAGCAGCTGGCAGGACGGACGAAACACCATATATTTT. J is TRBJ1-3 and V is TRBV11-2; D unclear. From germline, CDR1 is SGHAT and CDR2 FQNNGV. Deletions cut 4 bases from V and 5 bases from J, with 12 bases between. There are 14 residues in the CDR3. The whole variable domain, filled in from reference TRBV11-2 and TRBJ1-3, reads EAGVAQSPRYKIIEKRQSVAFWCNPISGHATLYWYQQILGQGPKLLIQFQNNGVVDDSQLPKDRFSAERLKGVDSTLKIQPAKLEDSAVYLCASSWQDGRNTIYFGEGSWLTVV.

The chain has TRBV29-1 and TRBJ2-1, with 10 bases identical to TRBD1. Germline V gene lookup returns CDR1 SQVTM and CDR2 ANQGSEA. The CDR3 loop spans 16 amino acids. The V segment lost 7 bases and the J segment 4 bases; nucleotides outside the gene matches: 13. In DNA, the CDR3 is TGCAGCGCACGTCGGGACAGGGGAAAACAATACAATGAGCAGTTCTTC. Translating gives CSARRDRGKQYNEQFF.

The CDR3 DNA reads TGTGCCAGCAGTGAAGCGGACTATGGGTATGGCTACACCTTC. Amino acids: CASSEADYGYGYTF. V gene TRBV2 combines with J gene TRBJ1-2; no clear D gene. Trimming shortened V by 0 bases and J by 5 bases, and 10 bases separated the two germline ends. This CDR3 has 14 residues. Germline V gives CDR1 SNHLY, CDR2 FYNNEI.

This clone was counted only a few times. The rearrangement links TRBV6-1 to TRBJ1-5; unclear D gene. There are 17 residues in the CDR3. V shed 4 bases and J shed 0 bases, with 16 bases lying between them. Germline V gives CDR1 MNHNS, CDR2 SASEGT. The CDR3 sequence: CASSAREAAYSNQPQHF. The CDR3, as DNA: TGTGCCAGCAGTGCACGGGAGGCAGCTTATAGCAATCAGCCCCAGCATTTT.

In DNA, the CDR3 is TGTGCCAGCAGCCGGGAGCGGAACTCCTACGAGCAGTACTTC. Its translation: CASSRERNSYEQYF. This chain links TRBV11-2 with TRBJ2-7; D is perhaps TRBD2 (6 bases). V was pared by 5 bases and J by 0 bases, with 11 bases between. Germline V gene lookup returns CDR1 SGHAT and CDR2 FQNNGV. There are 14 residues in the CDR3. Using reference TRBV11-2 and TRBJ2-7 for the parts outside the CDR3, the full variable domain is EAGVAQSPRYKIIEKRQSVAFWCNPISGHATLYWYQQILGQGPKLLIQFQNNGVVDDSQLPKDRFSAERLKGVDSTLKIQPAKLEDSAVYLCASSRERNSYEQYFGPGTRLTVT.

The chain recombines TRBV19 with TRBJ2-7; D is possibly TRBD1 (5 bases). Trimming removed 1 base from V and 0 bases from J, with 10 bases in between. The CDR3 is made up of 15 amino acids. The germline V gene encodes CDR1 LNHDA and CDR2 SQIVND (reference sequence). CDR3 sequence: CASSIATESSYEQYF. The CDR3, as DNA: TGTGCCAGTAGTATAGCGACAGAGAGCTCCTACGAGCAGTACTTC.

The chain has TRBV6-5 and TRBJ1-4; D might be TRBD1 (5 bases). V was clipped by 4 bases and J by 5 bases, with 14 bases between them. Germline values: CDR1 MNHEY, CDR2 SVGAGI. This CDR3 is 15 amino acids long. The DNA for the CDR3 is TGTGCCAGCAGTTCGCCACTGGGGCTGAATGAAAAACTGTTTTTT. It encodes CASSSPLGLNEKLFF.